Below, one T cell receptor (beta chain) is given with its context. Its antigen is not known. The data originate from a study of shared clonotypes between healthy human individuals. The CDR3 contains 14 residues. V was clipped by 2 bases and J by 4 bases, with 11 bases between them. Looked up from germline, CDR1 is KGHSH and CDR2 is LQKENI. General observations from the study: Clonotypes that were shared across four donors made up 4.5% to 5% of naive CD4 clonotypes.

Per sorted-subset replicate PCR, input was approximately 200 ng DNA, representing about 30,000 T cell genomes. Sequencing was performed with immunoSEQ multiplex PCR; in TCRdb, only in-frame clones are kept and a portion is missing. Here the sample spans 850,000 to 1,200,000 clones, about 80% being singletons. Sample: memory CD4+ T cells sorted from blood. The subset was: CD45RA-negative fraction. The gene calls are TRBV18 and TRBJ1-2; D unclear. The clonotype originates from a man younger than 35 in good health. The CDR3 protein is CASSPEGYSYGYTF. For the CDR3, the DNA is TGTGCCAGCTCACCAGAGGGATATAGCTATGGCTACACCTTC.